The 4 T cell receptor beta chains below all came from one sample that was sequenced in a study of T cells in localized non-small cell lung cancer. Assay: immunoSEQ multiplex PCR; the TCRdb copy retains only in-frame clones and omits some. The sample contains 1,500 to 2,000 clones, roughly 25% of which appear only once. The specimen was normal lung tissue next to the tumor, collected before any cancer treatment. The source of these receptors is a female donor older than 55 with stage I lung adenocarcinoma.

A few counts support this clone. J is TRBJ1-4 and V is TRBV5-1, with 9 nucleotides matching TRBD1. The CDR3 contains 17 residues. The V gene's germline CDR1 is SGHRS and CDR2 YFSETQ. Unmatched junction bases numbered 7, after V lost 4 bases and J lost 0 bases. The CDR3: CASSVTGGLATNEKLFF. CDR3 in DNA: TGCGCCAGCAGCGTAACAGGGGGCCTTGCAACTAATGAAAAACTGTTTTTT.

The chain couples TRBV30 to TRBJ2-6; D assignment may be TRBD1 or TRBD2 (5 bases each). Trimming left V 4 bases short and J 0 bases short, with 10 bases between. CDR1 and CDR2 from the germline V gene are GTSNPN and SVGIG (reference sequence). The CDR3 sequence is 15 residues long. CDR3 sequence (DNA): TGTGCCTGGACGAGGGGAAGCTCTGGGGCCAACGTCCTGACTTTC. Residues: CAWTRGSSGANVLTF.

This clone is termed medium-sized (0.01 to 0.1%). The chain couples TRBV9 to TRBJ1-1; D perhaps matches TRBD1 (6 bases). V was pared by 6 bases and J by 7 bases, with 19 bases between. CDR3 length equals 14 residues. From germline, CDR1 is SGDLS and CDR2 YYNGEE. The CDR3 nucleotides read TGTGCCAGCAACTTCCGGGACACAACCGTTGAAGCTTTCTTT. Its protein is CASNFRDTTVEAFF.

This clone was recorded a few times. The chain joins TRBV11-3 to TRBJ2-1; possible D gene TRBD2, 5 bases. Trimming pared 1 base from V and 8 bases from J, leaving 18 bases between. This CDR3 is built from 16 residues. The V gene's germline CDR1 is SGHNT and CDR2 YENEEA. CDR3 sequence reads: CASSLGGSALGDEQFF. DNA of the CDR3: TGTGCCAGCAGCTTAGGTGGCTCCGCCTTGGGAGATGAGCAGTTCTTC. Based on the CDR3 plus reference TRBV11-3 and TRBJ2-1, the full variable domain is EAGVVQSPRYKIIEKKQPVAFWCNPISGHNTLYWYLQNLGQGPELLIRYENEEAVDDSQLPKDRFSAERLKGVDSTLKIQPAELGDSAVYLCASSLGGSALGDEQFFGPGTRLTVL.